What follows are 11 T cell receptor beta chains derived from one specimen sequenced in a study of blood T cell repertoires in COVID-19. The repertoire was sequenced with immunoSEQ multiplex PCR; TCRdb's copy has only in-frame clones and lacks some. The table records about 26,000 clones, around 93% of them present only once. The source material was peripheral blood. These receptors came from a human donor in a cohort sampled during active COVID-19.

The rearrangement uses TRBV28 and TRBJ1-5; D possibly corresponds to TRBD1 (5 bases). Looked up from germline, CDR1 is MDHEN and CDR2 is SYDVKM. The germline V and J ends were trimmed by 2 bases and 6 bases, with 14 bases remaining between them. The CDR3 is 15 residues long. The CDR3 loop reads CASSLMGQGVQPQHF. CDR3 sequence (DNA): TGTGCCAGCAGTTTAATGGGCCAGGGCGTTCAGCCCCAGCATTTT.

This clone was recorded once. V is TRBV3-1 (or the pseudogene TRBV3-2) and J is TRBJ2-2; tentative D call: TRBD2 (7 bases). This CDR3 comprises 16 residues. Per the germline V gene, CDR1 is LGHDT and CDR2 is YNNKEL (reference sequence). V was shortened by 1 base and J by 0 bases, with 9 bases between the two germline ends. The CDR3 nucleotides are TGTGCCAGCAGCCAAGGGGGGGGCGCGAACACCGGGGAGCTGTTTTTT. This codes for CASSQGGGANTGELFF.

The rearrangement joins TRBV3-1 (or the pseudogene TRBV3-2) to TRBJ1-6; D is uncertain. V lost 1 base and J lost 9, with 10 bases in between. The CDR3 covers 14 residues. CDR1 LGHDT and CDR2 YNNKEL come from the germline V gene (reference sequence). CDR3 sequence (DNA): TGTGCCAGCAGCCAAGGAAAAGAGTTTTCACCCCTCCACTTT. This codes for CASSQGKEFSPLHF.

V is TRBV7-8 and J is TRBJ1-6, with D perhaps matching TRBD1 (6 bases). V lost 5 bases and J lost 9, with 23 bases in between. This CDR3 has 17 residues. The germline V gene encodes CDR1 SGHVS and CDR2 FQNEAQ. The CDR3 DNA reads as TGTGCCAGCAGCATTTCAGACCCAGCGGGGACAAGTTCACCCCTCCACTTT. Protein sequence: CASSISDPAGTSSPLHF.

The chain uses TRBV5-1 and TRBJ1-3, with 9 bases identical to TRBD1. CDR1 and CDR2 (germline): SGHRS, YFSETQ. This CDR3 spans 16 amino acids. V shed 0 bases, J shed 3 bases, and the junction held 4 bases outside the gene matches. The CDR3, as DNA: TGCGCCAGCAGCTTGGGAACAGGGGGCTTTGGAAACACCATATATTTT. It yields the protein CASSLGTGGFGNTIYF.

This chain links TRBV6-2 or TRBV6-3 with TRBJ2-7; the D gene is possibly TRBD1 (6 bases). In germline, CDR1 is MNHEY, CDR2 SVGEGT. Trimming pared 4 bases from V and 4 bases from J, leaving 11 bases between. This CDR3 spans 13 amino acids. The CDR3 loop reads CASSSQGKYEQYF. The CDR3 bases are TGTGCCAGCAGTTCACAGGGCAAATACGAGCAGTACTTC.

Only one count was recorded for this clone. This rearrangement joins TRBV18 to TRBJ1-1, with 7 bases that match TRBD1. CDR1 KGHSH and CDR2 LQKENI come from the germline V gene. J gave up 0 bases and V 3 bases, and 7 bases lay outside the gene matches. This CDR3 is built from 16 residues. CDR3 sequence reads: CASSPLPGGMNTEAFF. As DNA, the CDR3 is TGTGCCAGCTCACCTCTTCCAGGGGGGATGAACACTGAAGCTTTCTTT.

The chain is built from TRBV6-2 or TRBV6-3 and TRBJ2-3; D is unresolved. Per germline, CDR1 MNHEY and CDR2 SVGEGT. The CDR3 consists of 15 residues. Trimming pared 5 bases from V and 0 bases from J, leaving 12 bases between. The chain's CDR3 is CASSTLGPSTDTQYF. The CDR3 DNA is TGTGCCAGCAGTACCCTTGGGCCTAGCACAGATACGCAGTATTTT.

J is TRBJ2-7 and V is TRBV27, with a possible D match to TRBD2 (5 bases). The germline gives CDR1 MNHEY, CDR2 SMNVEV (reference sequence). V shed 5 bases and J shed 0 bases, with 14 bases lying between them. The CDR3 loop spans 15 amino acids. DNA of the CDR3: TGTGCCAGCAGTACCCGCCAGCGGAGCTCCTACGAGCAGTACTTC. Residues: CASSTRQRSSYEQYF.

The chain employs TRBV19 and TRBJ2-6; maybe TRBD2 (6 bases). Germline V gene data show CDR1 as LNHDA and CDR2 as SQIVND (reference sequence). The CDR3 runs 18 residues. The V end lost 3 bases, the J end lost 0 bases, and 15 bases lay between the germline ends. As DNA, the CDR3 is TGTGCCAGTAGTATGGAGGGCCAACGGTTCTCTGGGGCCAACGTCCTGACTTTC. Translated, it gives CASSMEGQRFSGANVLTF.

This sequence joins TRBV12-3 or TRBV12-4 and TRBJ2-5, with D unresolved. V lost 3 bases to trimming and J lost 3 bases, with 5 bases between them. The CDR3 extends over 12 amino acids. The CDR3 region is CASSFSEETQYF. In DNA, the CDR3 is TGTGCCAGCAGTTTTTCGGAAGAGACCCAGTACTTC.